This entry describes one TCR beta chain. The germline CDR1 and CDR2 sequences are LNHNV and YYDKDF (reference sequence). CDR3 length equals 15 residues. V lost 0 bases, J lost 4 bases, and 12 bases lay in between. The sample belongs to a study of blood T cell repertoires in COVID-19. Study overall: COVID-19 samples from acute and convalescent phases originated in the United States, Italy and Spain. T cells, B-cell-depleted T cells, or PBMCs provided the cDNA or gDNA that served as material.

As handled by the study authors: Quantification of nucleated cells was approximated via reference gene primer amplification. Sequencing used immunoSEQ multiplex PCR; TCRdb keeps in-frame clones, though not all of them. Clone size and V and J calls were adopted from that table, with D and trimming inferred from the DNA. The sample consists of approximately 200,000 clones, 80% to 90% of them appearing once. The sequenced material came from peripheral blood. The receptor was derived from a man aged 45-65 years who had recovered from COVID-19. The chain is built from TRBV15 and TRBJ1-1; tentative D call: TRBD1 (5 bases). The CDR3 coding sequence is TGTGCCACCAGCAGAGATCCGTCGGGGGTCACTGAAGCTTTCTTT. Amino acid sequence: CATSRDPSGVTEAFF.